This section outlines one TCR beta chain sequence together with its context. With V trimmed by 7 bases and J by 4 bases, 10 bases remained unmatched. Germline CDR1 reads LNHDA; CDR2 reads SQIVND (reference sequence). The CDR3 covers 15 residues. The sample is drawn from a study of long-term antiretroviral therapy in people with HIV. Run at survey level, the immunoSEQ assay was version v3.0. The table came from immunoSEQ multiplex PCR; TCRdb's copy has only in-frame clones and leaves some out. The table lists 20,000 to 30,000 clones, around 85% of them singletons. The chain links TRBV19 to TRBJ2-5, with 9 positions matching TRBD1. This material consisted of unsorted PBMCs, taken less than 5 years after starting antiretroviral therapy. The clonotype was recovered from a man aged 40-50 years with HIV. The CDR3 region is CASKSSGQGRETQYF. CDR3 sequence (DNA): TGTGCCAGTAAGTCGTCGGGACAGGGACGAGAGACCCAGTACTTC.